The 28 T cell receptor beta chains in this list originate from one sample, sequenced in a study of T cells in Graves' hyperthyroidism and ophthalmopathy. Researchers amplified the TCR beta CDR3 regions from RNA transcripts. A first-round RT-PCR of the TCR CDR3 used the HTBI primer set. TCRdb fed the multiplex PCR reads into MiXCR, producing one record per CDR3 protein. The sample carries 650,000 to 750,000 distinct CDR3 sequences, around 13% recorded once. The sample taken for sequencing was blood. These receptor sequences come from a woman younger than 35 with Graves' hyperthyroidism.

The chain couples TRBV15 to TRBJ1-4; D remains unclear. V lost 5 bases to trimming and J lost 7 bases, with 14 bases between them. This CDR3 has 14 amino acids. From germline, CDR1 is LNHNV and CDR2 YYDKDF (reference sequence). The CDR3 sequence is CATSPGRLGEKLFF. DNA for the CDR3: TGTGCCACCAGCCCCGGGAGGTTGGGTGAAAAACTGTTTTTT.

This clonotype was detected ten times or more. J is TRBJ2-1 and V is TRBV7-9; 10 bases align to TRBD2. CDR1 and CDR2 (germline): SEHNR, FQNEAQ (reference sequence). The ends lost 9 bases at V and 2 bases at J; junction bases unmatched: 13. The CDR3 has 17 residues. CDR3 sequence reads: CASLVGAGGPAYNEQFF. The CDR3 bases are TGTGCCAGTCTGGTGGGAGCGGGAGGGCCCGCCTACAATGAGCAGTTCTTC.

To note about this clonotype: This likely comes from a read error, as the CDR3 has no conserved phenylalanine or tryptophan at its end. The genes are TRBV2 and TRBJ1-1; unclear D gene. The CDR3 consists of 11 residues. The germline CDR1 and CDR2 sequences are SNHLY and FYNNEI. V shed 3 bases and J shed 5 bases, with 4 bases lying between them. CDR3 DNA: TGTGCCAGCAGTGAGGCAACTGAAGCTTTCCTT. As protein: CASSEATEAFL.

A few counts support this clonotype. The chain is built from TRBV12-3 or TRBV12-4 and TRBJ2-1; D may match TRBD1 or TRBD2 (5 bases each). This CDR3 has 13 residues. With 5 bases removed from V and 5 bases from J, the gap between germline ends came to 10 bases. Written as DNA, the CDR3 is TGTGCCAGCAGTCAGGGACGGAACAATGAGCAGTTCTTC. This sequence encodes CASSQGRNNEQFF.

This clonotype appeared a few times. The rearrangement links TRBV6-1 to TRBJ1-1, with D perhaps matching TRBD1 (6 bases). V lost 7 bases, J lost 11 bases, and 20 bases lay in between. The CDR3 contains 13 residues. Germline V lookup: CDR1 MNHNS, CDR2 SASEGT. This CDR3 reads CASKDRSSSSAFF. The CDR3 DNA reads TGTGCCAGCAAAGACAGGTCTTCTAGTTCGGCTTTCTTT.

On this clonotype: A much larger clone is a single base away; this may be a read error. The CDR3 end shows no conserved phenylalanine or tryptophan, and so a read error is likely. V is TRBV5-1 and J is TRBJ2-3; 9 nucleotides match TRBD2. V shed 0 bases, J shed 0 bases, and the junction held 5 bases outside the gene matches. Germline V gene lookup returns CDR1 SGHRS and CDR2 YFSETQ. This CDR3 spans 17 amino acids. The CDR3 is CASSLDTREGSTDTQYS. The CDR3 DNA follows: TGCGCCAGCAGCTTGGATACGCGGGAGGGTAGCACAGATACGCAGTATTCT.

This clonotype showed up many times. This chain joins TRBV12-3 or TRBV12-4 and TRBJ2-7; D is ambiguous. The CDR3 spans 14 residues. V was pared by 1 base and J by 2 bases, with 9 bases between. The CDR3: CASSLVAVAYEQYF. The CDR3 DNA reads TGTGCCAGCAGTTTAGTGGCGGTTGCCTACGAGCAGTACTTC.

The rearrangement links TRBV28 to TRBJ1-3, with 10 positions matching TRBD1. The CDR3 covers 14 residues. The V and J ends lost 6 bases and 3 bases, in that order; junction bases with no gene match: 2. Germline CDR1 and CDR2: MDHEN and SYDVKM. CDR3 amino acids: CASRRTGGGNTIYF. The CDR3 DNA is TGTGCCAGCAGACGGACAGGGGGTGGAAACACCATATATTTT.

In its sample, this clonotype was seen a few times. The chain joins TRBV12-3 or TRBV12-4 to TRBJ2-7, with 10 bases fitting TRBD1. This CDR3 comprises 15 residues. Losses at the gene ends were 6 bases for V and 1 base for J; bases not matched to a gene: 6. The CDR3 DNA reads as TGTGCCAGCAGACCGGGACAGGGGAGGTCCTACGAGCAGTACTTC. It translates to CASRPGQGRSYEQYF.

This clonotype was found many times. The chain employs TRBV20-1 and TRBJ2-1; D remains ambiguous. V lost 2 bases and J lost 6, with 17 bases in between. The germline V gene has CDR1 DFQATT and CDR2 SNEGSKA (reference sequence). The CDR3 spans 15 residues. CDR3 in DNA: TGCAGTGCTAGACTTCCCACCCGCGATGGCAATGAGCAGTTCTTC. Encoded protein: CSARLPTRDGNEQFF.

This chain joins TRBV10-3 and TRBJ2-3; 7 positions agree with TRBD1. The CDR3 extends over 12 amino acids. J gave up 6 bases and V 4 bases, and 1 base lay outside the gene matches. Germline CDR1 and CDR2: ENHRY and SYGVKD. The CDR3 nucleotides read TGTGCCATCAGTGCGACAGGGGATACGCAGTATTTT. Its translation: CAISATGDTQYF.

This clonotype was observed many times. Relative to the germline gene, one junction end is altered; a read error may explain this. CDR3 sequence (DNA): TGTGCCACCAGCGATTCAGGGATTGGAAACATTCAGTACTTC. Translated, it gives CATSDSGIGNIQYF. This sequence joins TRBV24-1 and TRBJ2-4; a weak D match, TRBD1 (5 bases). Per the germline V gene, CDR1 is KGHDR and CDR2 is SFDVKD. This CDR3 is built from 14 residues.

In the case of this clonotype: This may be a read error, as it is one base from a much larger clone. The V call is TRBV11-2, the J call TRBJ2-7, with a tentative D call TRBD2 (6 bases). CDR1 is SGHAT and CDR2 is FQNNGV in the germline V gene. The length of the CDR3 is 16 residues. V was trimmed by 7 bases and J by 7 bases, leaving 26 bases between them. CDR3 sequence: CASTMSQRVPGNEQYF. The CDR3 bases are TGTGCCAGCACAATGTCTCAGCGGGTCCCGGGCAATGAGCAGTACTTC.

This clonotype was recorded at least ten times. The rearrangement joins TRBV12-3 or TRBV12-4 to TRBJ2-1, with 10 bases identical to TRBD2. Trimming at V came to 1 base and at J to 3 bases, leaving 6 bases not matched to a gene. The CDR3 is made up of 17 amino acids. The CDR3 bases are TGTGCCAGCAGTTTAGATCTAGCGGGAGCGAACTACAATGAGCAGTTCTTC. Residues: CASSLDLAGANYNEQFF.

V is TRBV9 and J is TRBJ2-7, with D possibly matching TRBD2 (5 bases). The CDR3 covers 14 residues. V was clipped by 0 bases and J by 2 bases, with 9 bases between them. Germline V lookup: CDR1 SGDLS, CDR2 YYNGEE. The CDR3 loop reads CASSVGRLTYEQYF. CDR3 in DNA: TGTGCCAGCAGCGTAGGGAGGCTAACCTACGAGCAGTACTTC.

The chain has TRBV7-9 and TRBJ2-2; 10 positions match TRBD1. Germline CDR1 SEHNR, CDR2 FQNEAQ (reference sequence). With V trimmed by 0 bases and J by 7 bases, 5 bases remained unmatched. This CDR3 has 16 amino acids. CDR3 in amino acids: CASSLAGTGDVGELFF. The CDR3, as DNA: TGTGCCAGCAGCTTAGCTGGGACAGGGGACGTCGGGGAGCTGTTTTTT. Complete variable domain (other parts from reference TRBV7-9 and TRBJ2-2): DTGVSQNPRHKITKRGQNVTFRCDPISEHNRLYWYRQTLGQGPEFLTYFQNEAQLEKSRLLSDRFSAERPKGSFSTLEIQRTEQGDSAMYLCASSLAGTGDVGELFFGEGSRLTVL.

This clonotype has at least ten counts. The chain links TRBV4-1 to TRBJ2-7; D is possibly TRBD2 (6 bases). V shed 3 bases and J shed 0 bases, with 18 bases lying between them. Germline V gene data show CDR1 as MGHRA and CDR2 as YSYEKL. The CDR3 runs to 17 residues. CDR3 sequence: CASSHLPPSVSSYEQYF. The DNA of the CDR3 is TGCGCCAGCAGCCACCTACCCCCTAGCGTGAGCTCCTACGAGCAGTACTTC.

The table lists this clonotype with many counts. The chain recombines TRBV11-3 with TRBJ2-3, with TRBD2 identical over 9 bases. Germline V gives CDR1 SGHNT, CDR2 YENEEA. V lost 5 bases, J lost 6 bases, and 9 bases stayed unmatched. The CDR3 is 15 residues long. CDR3 amino acids: CASSPGLANSDTQYF. CDR3 DNA sequence: TGTGCCAGCAGCCCGGGACTAGCTAATTCTGATACGCAGTATTTT.

This clonotype was seen more than once but under ten times. The gene calls are TRBV6-1 and TRBJ1-5; a weak D match, TRBD1 (5 bases). The CDR3 consists of 15 residues. V was shortened by 6 bases and J by 0 bases, with 12 bases between the two germline ends. Germline V gene data show CDR1 as MNHNS and CDR2 as SASEGT. The CDR3 DNA reads as TGTGCCAGCAGCCAGTGGGGGTATAGCAATCAGCCCCAGCATTTT. Protein sequence: CASSQWGYSNQPQHF.

This clonotype was detected ten times or more. The chain recombines TRBV3-1 with TRBJ2-2, with no clear D. This CDR3 has 13 residues. V was cut by 4 bases and J by 8 bases, with 11 bases left in between. Germline V CDR1 and CDR2: LGHDT, YNNKEL (reference sequence). The chain's CDR3 is CASSRQSLGELFF. For the CDR3, the DNA is TGTGCCAGCAGCCGGCAGTCTCTGGGGGAGCTGTTTTTT.

This clonotype was seen a handful of times. V usage is TRBV5-5 and J usage is TRBJ1-6; D is perhaps TRBD1 (5 bases). CDR3 length equals 14 residues. V shed 2 bases and J shed 8 bases, with 11 bases lying between them. CDR1 is SGHKS and CDR2 is YYEKEE in the germline V gene (reference sequence). The CDR3 sequence: CASSLGVKDSPLHF. DNA for the CDR3: TGTGCCAGCAGCTTAGGGGTCAAGGATTCACCCCTCCACTTT.

DNA for the CDR3: TGTGCCAGCAGCTTTGGGGGGGGCCCCACAAAGTCGGATGAGCAGTTCTTC. Translated: CASSFGGGPTKSDEQFF. The chain joins TRBV9 to TRBJ2-1; D perhaps matches TRBD2 (7 bases). Germline V gives CDR1 SGDLS, CDR2 YYNGEE. Deletions cut 4 bases from V and 8 bases from J, with 25 bases between. This CDR3 has 17 amino acids.

The chain recombines TRBV5-8 with TRBJ1-1; D is ambiguous. Trimming removed 1 base from V and 10 bases from J, with 2 bases in between. Germline V gene sequence: CDR1 SGHTS, CDR2 YDEGEE. The CDR3 contains 9 residues. The CDR3 DNA reads as TGTGCCAGCAGCTTGCGAGCTTTCTTT. The encoded protein is CASSLRAFF.

This clonotype was seen ten or more times. The rearrangement joins TRBV6-2 or TRBV6-3 to TRBJ2-3, with D maybe TRBD1 (5 bases). The germline V gene has CDR1 MNHEY and CDR2 SVGEGT. Deletions cut 6 bases from V and 0 bases from J, with 16 bases between. The CDR3 contains 16 residues. The CDR3 DNA reads TGTGCCAGCAGATCCTCGACAGCGCTTAGCACAGATACGCAGTATTTT. This gives the protein CASRSSTALSTDTQYF.

In this sample, this clonotype turned up a few times. This chain uses TRBV6-6 with TRBJ1-1; D may be TRBD1 (5 bases). With 2 bases removed from V and 2 bases from J, the gap between germline ends came to 9 bases. CDR1 and CDR2 from the germline V gene are MNHNY and SVGAGI (reference sequence). The CDR3 loop spans 14 amino acids. CDR3 nucleotides: TGTGCCAGCAGTTACGTGGGACCAAACACTGAAGCTTTCTTT. This sequence encodes CASSYVGPNTEAFF.

This clonotype was seen only a few times. The CDR3 DNA sequence: TGCGCCAGCAGCCAAGGAGGCGGGAGGGCAAACACCGGGGAGCTGTTTTTT. Translation: CASSQGGGRANTGELFF. The chain couples TRBV4-3 to TRBJ2-2; 9 positions agree with TRBD2. CDR1 is LGHNA and CDR2 is YSLEER in the germline V gene. The V segment lost 1 base and the J segment 2 bases; nucleotides outside the gene matches: 5. This CDR3 is 17 amino acids long.

This clonotype has at least ten counts. The chain couples TRBV2 to TRBJ2-7; tentatively, D is TRBD2 (6 bases). Trimming took off 7 bases at V and 4 bases at J, with 17 bases between the two ends. Germline-derived CDR1 and CDR2 are SNHLY and FYNNEI. The CDR3 has 14 residues. CDR3 nucleotides: TGTGCCAGCAAGGCAAGGGGAGGTAGATACGAGCAGTACTTC. The encoded protein is CASKARGGRYEQYF. Supplemented by reference TRBV2 and TRBJ2-7, the full variable domain reads EPEVTQTPSHQVTQMGQEVILRCVPISNHLYFYWYRQILGQKVEFLVSFYNNEISEKSEIFDDQFSVERPDGSNFTLKIRSTKLEDSAMYFCASKARGGRYEQYFGPGTRLTVT.

This clonotype was recorded at least ten times. The chain employs TRBV20-1 and TRBJ2-1, with TRBD1 as a possible D gene (5 bases). V dropped 0 bases and J dropped 6 bases, with 12 bases sitting between them. Germline V CDR1 and CDR2: DFQATT, SNEGSKA (reference sequence). The CDR3 loop spans 14 amino acids. CDR3 protein: CSARDKGVVNEQFF. The CDR3 coding sequence is TGCAGTGCTAGAGATAAAGGGGTCGTCAATGAGCAGTTCTTC.